Presented here are 21 T cell receptor beta chains from one specimen sequenced in a study of CD8 T cells in ankylosing spondylitis. TCRdb independently ran MiXCR on the 5' RACE reads; one entry per CDR3 protein. The data show fewer than 250,000 distinct CDR3 sequences, with around 25% seen just once and approximately 6.6% held by the top ten. The sample consisted of blood, either unsorted or a sorted T cell fraction (not recorded which). The receptors shown here come from a male donor with ankylosing spondylitis or in good health (not recorded which).

The V and J genes are TRBV7-2 and TRBJ2-3, with D perhaps TRBD1 (6 bases). Trimming cost V 3 bases and J 3 bases, with 16 bases left between them. The CDR3 has 16 residues. The V gene's germline CDR1 is SGHTA and CDR2 FQGNSA. The CDR3 sequence: CASSFRGRGRTDTQYF. The DNA of the CDR3 is TGTGCCAGCAGCTTCCGGGGCAGGGGTAGGACAGATACGCAGTATTTT.

This CDR3 reads CATSSVTGQGRYEQYF. The CDR3 DNA is TGTGCCACCAGCAGCGTTACCGGACAGGGTCGATACGAGCAGTACTTC. The V call is TRBV15, the J call TRBJ2-7; 8 bases agree with TRBD1. This CDR3 contains 16 residues. Losses at the gene ends were 3 bases for V and 4 bases for J; bases not matched to a gene: 11. Germline V lookup: CDR1 LNHNV, CDR2 YYDKDF (reference sequence).

This chain joins TRBV11-3 and TRBJ1-1; 10 positions agree with TRBD1. The germline V gene encodes CDR1 SGHNT and CDR2 YENEEA. The V and J ends lost 5 bases and 3 bases, in that order; junction bases with no gene match: 6. The CDR3 is 15 amino acids. Here the CDR3 reads CASSEGQGRDTEAFF. The CDR3 nucleotides are TGTGCCAGCAGCGAGGGACAGGGGAGGGACACTGAAGCTTTCTTT.

This clonotype was detected ten times or more. This chain connects TRBV10-2 to TRBJ2-6; D may be TRBD1 or TRBD2 (5 bases each). There are 15 residues in the CDR3. Germline V gene data show CDR1 as WSHSY and CDR2 as SAAADI. V dropped 1 base and J dropped 5 bases, with 9 bases sitting between them. The CDR3 is CASSELGEWANVLTF. The CDR3 DNA is TGCGCCAGCAGTGAGTTGGGGGAATGGGCCAACGTCCTGACTTTC.

The rearrangement links TRBV5-6 to TRBJ2-7; a possible D gene is TRBD2 (6 bases). Per the germline V gene, CDR1 is SGHDT and CDR2 is YYEEEE. The V and J ends lost 3 bases and 2 bases respectively, with 12 bases between them. This CDR3 spans 14 amino acids. CDR3 coding DNA: TGTGCCAGCAGCTCGGGACGGACTACCTACGAGCAGTACTTC. Amino acid sequence: CASSSGRTTYEQYF.

This clonotype was counted ten times or more. In DNA, the CDR3 is TGTGCCAGCAGTTCTAGATTCCCGGGACAGGGGAGTTTTTCCTACGAGCAGTACTTC. It translates to CASSSRFPGQGSFSYEQYF. The chain is built from TRBV12-3 or TRBV12-4 and TRBJ2-7, with 10 nucleotides matching TRBD1. This CDR3 contains 19 residues. The J segment lost 1 base and the V segment lost 4 bases, leaving 16 bases of the junction unmatched.

The rearrangement links TRBV6-2 or TRBV6-3 to TRBJ1-5; 7 nucleotides line up with TRBD1. In germline, CDR1 is MNHEY, CDR2 SVGEGT. Unmatched junction bases numbered 4, after V lost 2 bases and J lost 3 bases. The CDR3 extends over 15 amino acids. Written as DNA, the CDR3 is TGTGCCAGCAGTTACGGACAGGCGTTCAATCAGCCCCAGCATTTT. It encodes CASSYGQAFNQPQHF.

The chain couples TRBV5-1 to TRBJ2-1, with 7 bases lining up with TRBD2. The germline V gene has CDR1 SGHRS and CDR2 YFSETQ. V dropped 4 bases and J dropped 5; count of bases not matched to a gene: 9. This CDR3 comprises 15 residues. Written as DNA, the CDR3 is TGCGCCAGCAGCCCCACTAGCGCAGTTAACAATGAGCAGTTCTTC. It yields the protein CASSPTSAVNNEQFF.

This clonotype was picked up many times. The CDR3 reads CSARDLGRGQSGELFF. In nucleotides, the CDR3 is TGCAGTGCTAGAGATCTGGGCAGGGGGCAATCCGGGGAGCTGTTTTTT. J is TRBJ2-2 and V is TRBV20-1, with TRBD1 identical over 8 bases. This CDR3 is 16 amino acids long. Germline trimming cut 0 bases from V and 6 bases from J; bases unmatched to any gene: 9. Per germline, CDR1 DFQATT and CDR2 SNEGSKA (reference sequence).

The table lists this clonotype with many counts. The CDR3 reads CASTPGSWGAFF. The CDR3 DNA follows: TGTGCCAGCACCCCGGGGAGCTGGGGAGCTTTCTTT. The V gene is TRBV11-2, the J gene TRBJ1-1; D is undetermined. The CDR3 is made up of 12 amino acids. Deletions cut 7 bases from V and 10 bases from J, with 16 bases between. CDR1 SGHAT and CDR2 FQNNGV come from the germline V gene.

The rearrangement uses TRBV7-9 and TRBJ2-1, with D unresolved. This CDR3 has 15 amino acids. In germline, CDR1 is SEHNR, CDR2 FQNEAQ (reference sequence). V lost 0 bases and J lost 5, with 11 bases in between. CDR3 residues: CASSLAKGNNNEQFF. The CDR3 DNA reads as TGTGCCAGCAGCTTAGCTAAGGGTAATAACAATGAGCAGTTCTTC.

As regards this clonotype: A junction end diverges from the germline sequence, so it may reflect a read error. The V call is TRBV20-1, the J call TRBJ1-4; D unresolved. This CDR3 comprises 13 residues. CDR1 DFQATT and CDR2 SNEGSKA come from the germline V gene (reference sequence). The CDR3 region has the DNA TGCAGTGCTAGGAGGTCCCCTAATGGAAAACTGTTTTTT. Its protein is CSARRSPNGKLFF.

There are many counts of this clonotype. The chain employs TRBV9 and TRBJ2-3; D perhaps matches TRBD2 (6 bases). This CDR3 region has 13 residues. V dropped 3 bases and J dropped 1 base, with 6 bases sitting between them. Per germline, CDR1 SGDLS and CDR2 YYNGEE. CDR3 region: CASSERGTDTQYF. In nucleotides, the CDR3 is TGTGCCAGCAGCGAGCGGGGCACAGATACGCAGTATTTT.

This clonotype occurred many times. The V gene is TRBV5-1, the J gene TRBJ2-7, with 7 bases aligning to TRBD1. The CDR3 runs 13 residues. Trimming took 7 bases from V and 5 from J; bases not matched to a gene: 9. In germline, CDR1 is SGHRS, CDR2 YFSETQ. The CDR3 nucleotides read TGCGCCAGCCGGAGACAGGGTAAGGACGAGCAGTACTTC. Translated, it gives CASRRQGKDEQYF.

This clonotype was picked up a small number of times. This chain joins TRBV10-3 and TRBJ2-1; 8 bases agree with TRBD2. Germline lookup yields CDR1 ENHRY and CDR2 SYGVKD. The CDR3 covers 14 residues. Trimming cost V 1 base and J 7 bases; bases outside gene matches: 3. The CDR3: CAISEWREVNEQFF. CDR3 sequence (DNA): TGTGCCATCAGTGAGTGGCGGGAGGTTAATGAGCAGTTCTTC.

In this sample, this clonotype turned up a few times. The chain couples TRBV6-5 to TRBJ2-7; the D is unclear. Trimming stripped 5 bases from V and 6 bases from J, with 11 bases between. In germline, CDR1 is MNHEY, CDR2 SVGAGI. The CDR3 is 12 residues long. This CDR3 is CASSTATSEQYF. CDR3 coding DNA: TGTGCCAGCAGTACCGCTACGAGCGAGCAGTACTTC.

With respect to this clonotype: Given a much more abundant clone one base away, this may be a read error. This chain links TRBV7-9 with TRBJ2-1; D not certain. V lost 6 bases to trimming and J lost 7 bases, with 4 bases between them. The CDR3 spans 10 residues. CDR1 is SEHNR and CDR2 is FQNEAQ in the germline V gene (reference sequence). CDR3 region: CASSENEQFF. For the CDR3, the DNA is TGTGCCAGCAGTGAGAATGAGCAGTTCTTC.

This clonotype has a count of ten or more. This chain joins TRBV24-1 and TRBJ2-2; possible D gene TRBD1, 6 bases. The CDR3 is 16 amino acids. Trimming stripped 7 bases from V and 0 bases from J, with 14 bases between. Germline V gives CDR1 KGHDR, CDR2 SFDVKD. CDR3 residues: CATSRHSGANTGELFF. CDR3 bases: TGTGCCACCAGCCGTCACTCAGGGGCGAACACCGGGGAGCTGTTTTTT.

V and J are TRBV7-2 and TRBJ2-1; D call uncertain. CDR1 SGHTA and CDR2 FQGNSA come from the germline V gene. V was shortened by 5 bases and J by 3 bases, with 14 bases between the two germline ends. The CDR3 totals 15 residues. The CDR3 region is CASSPSRQFYNEQFF. The CDR3, as DNA: TGTGCCAGCAGCCCTTCGCGGCAGTTCTACAATGAGCAGTTCTTC.

J is TRBJ2-7 and V is TRBV5-1; 9 nucleotides agree with TRBD2. This CDR3 contains 15 residues. V dropped 4 bases and J dropped 5; count of bases not matched to a gene: 10. CDR1 is SGHRS, CDR2 YFSETQ, per germline. The CDR3, as DNA: TGCGCCAGCAGCCCACACTTTAGCGGGAGAAACGAGCAGTACTTC. Translated, it gives CASSPHFSGRNEQYF.

This clonotype was observed at least ten times. The chain uses TRBV5-1 and TRBJ2-3; 7 bases match TRBD1. V lost 2 bases, J lost 3 bases, and 3 bases stayed unmatched. CDR1 is SGHRS and CDR2 is YFSETQ in the germline V gene. This CDR3 contains 14 residues. CDR3 DNA: TGCGCCAGCAGCTTCGACAGGGCGACAGATACGCAGTATTTT. Protein sequence: CASSFDRATDTQYF.